This TCR beta chain was obtained from a study of blood T cell repertoires in COVID-19. Study as a whole: Both acute and convalescent COVID-19 samples were obtained from the United States, Italy and Spain. PBMCs, B-cell-depleted T cells, or T cells were the source of the cDNA or gDNA that made up the material.

Authors' data handling: By means of reference gene primer amplification, nucleated cell counts were estimated. Generated by immunoSEQ multiplex PCR, the TCRdb table keeps only in-frame clones and is missing some. The D gene and trimming were derived from the DNA, and the V and J assignments and clone size from that table. Counted here are about 120,000 clones, 70% to 90% occurring once; the ten biggest clones make up 3% to 4%. Germline V gene lookup returns CDR1 SGHNT and CDR2 YENEEA. Deletions cut 0 bases from V and 10 bases from J, with 7 bases between. The CDR3 is 13 residues long. The receptor's source is a man aged 55 to 70 with acute or convalescent COVID-19. The specimen was peripheral blood. The chain combines TRBV11-3 with TRBJ1-6; D not resolved. CDR3 in amino acids: CASSLDVRSPLHF. The CDR3 bases are TGTGCCAGCAGCTTAGATGTCCGGTCACCCCTCCACTTT.